This T cell receptor beta chain was recovered during a study of response to subunit inactivated influenza vaccine listed by TCRdb under 2018. Looking at the study overall: Deep quantitative profiling of the T cell receptor repertoire was used in the study to follow responses to a trivalent subunit inactivated influenza vaccine.

As to this clonotype: Its recognized antigen is unknown. Base qualities are not recorded, but no much larger clone differs from it by a single base.

Overall study results and their limits: The authors proposed that each seasonal influenza vaccination may bring in only a limited number of new T cells.

The library came from RT-PCR. Sequenced on an Illumina HiSeq 2500. TCRdb itself trimmed the public reads at Q25 with fastp, ran MiXCR and retained productive beta chains. Every entry covers one CDR3 protein and lists the most common genes and DNA from its rows. In this sample the table shows 300,000 to 350,000 distinct CDR3 sequences, 21% of which occur a single time. The ten largest clonotypes hold roughly 10% of the sample. Specimen: PBMCs from blood, collected about 20 months after vaccination. The source is a man between 45 and 75 years old who received an inactivated influenza vaccine. Donor details come from another sample of the same person, matched by shared clones.

The CDR3 in this case is CASHGTPSSYEQYF. The nucleotides are TGTGCCAGCCACGGGACACCGAGCTCCTACGAGCAGTACTTC. The chain is assembled from TRBV28 and TRBJ2-7; the D gene is perhaps TRBD1, on 6 matching bases. The CDR3 sequence holds 14 residues, the cysteine and phenylalanine included. Only CDR3 DNA remains: 42 bases, in frame from the first base. According to the germline V gene, CDR1 reads MDHEN and CDR2 reads SYDVKM. V drops 8 bases and J drops 0 bases, leaving 14 bases in between.